The present T cell receptor (beta chain) was sequenced within a study of shared clonotypes between healthy human individuals. Study overall: Per donor, three plates held CD4 naive cells, three held CD4 memory, two held CD8 naive and one held CD8 memory.

Notes on this clone: Its antigen is unknown.

The germline V gene encodes CDR1 SGHTA and CDR2 FQGTGA. CDR3 length equals 15 residues. Unmatched junction bases numbered 4, after V lost 5 bases and J lost 3 bases. Sequencing was at deep level. The assay was immunoSEQ multiplex PCR, and TCRdb's table has in-frame clones only and misses some. The data show around 240,000 clones, 60% to 80% seen once. Study-wide points: Sharing across four donors was highest in naive CD4 (roughly 5%) and lowest in memory CD8 (about 0.4%). In this cohort, only blood was sampled, and tissue repertoires likely differ.

The TCR comes from a man aged 25 to 45 in good health. Sequenced: memory CD4+ T cells sorted from blood. Subset in this sample: CD45RA-negative fraction. The chain has TRBV7-3 and TRBJ2-3, with TRBD2 identical over 11 bases. The CDR3 region has the DNA TGTGCCAGCAGCCAGGGACTAGCGGAGACAGATACGCAGTATTTT. It encodes CASSQGLAETDTQYF.